The 15 T cell receptor beta chains listed next were all sequenced from one sample in a study of T cell repertoires in cytomegalovirus infection (dated by TCRdb to the late 2010s). This specimen's treatment or condition label, interpreted: in vitro stimulation with specific CMV peptide epitopes to enrich CMV-specific T cells. The data were produced on an Illumina HiSeq 1500. TCRdb reworked the public reads: Q25 trimming with fastp, MiXCR clone assembly, productive beta chains retained. Duplicate CDR3 protein sequences are folded into a single record with the most common DNA and genes. The table for this sample lists 110,000 or so distinct CDR3 sequences; around 31% of them were counted only once. 35% to 50% of the sample rests with the top ten. Antigens of these TCRs are unknown. The sample consisted of CD8+ T cells from cultured PBMCs, taken from culture after CMV antigen stimulation. Source of these receptors: a human donor in good health (CMV status not recorded). Some clones in this sample may be carry-over from other donors' samples.

This clonotype occurred once. The genes are TRBV2 and TRBJ1-1; D may be TRBD1 (6 bases). Germline V lookup: CDR1 SNHLY, CDR2 FYNNEI. The CDR3 contains 15 residues. The V gene lost 5 bases and the J gene lost 0 bases, with 13 bases spanning the gap. The CDR3 protein is CASSSQGPMNTEAFF. As DNA, the CDR3 is TGTGCCAGCAGTTCACAGGGACCCATGAACACTGAAGCTTTCTTT.

This clonotype was seen a few times. The genes are TRBV23-1 and TRBJ1-1, with D perhaps matching TRBD1 (5 bases). TRBV23-1 is filed as an ORF, its function uncertain. V was clipped by 3 bases and J by 1 base, with 12 bases between them. The CDR3 extends over 15 amino acids. The CDR3 loop is CASSHDGTTNTEAFF. CDR3 nucleotides: TGCGCCAGCAGTCATGACGGGACCACGAACACTGAAGCTTTCTTT.

In its sample, this clonotype was seen a few times. This chain's CDR3 is CASSPLPGRIGADTQYF. The CDR3 DNA is TGTGCCAGCAGTCCCTTGCCCGGGAGGATAGGGGCAGATACGCAGTATTTT. The J gene is TRBJ2-3, the V gene TRBV12-3 or TRBV12-4, with 7 bases lining up with TRBD2. Germline trimming cut 5 bases from V and 4 bases from J; bases unmatched to any gene: 15. The CDR3 spans 17 residues.

The chain uses TRBV6-1 and TRBJ2-1, with a weak D call TRBD2 (6 bases). The CDR3 runs to 15 residues. Germline V gene lookup returns CDR1 MNHNS and CDR2 SASEGT. V dropped 3 bases and J dropped 5 bases, with 14 bases sitting between them. DNA of the CDR3: TGTGCCAGCAGTGATAAAGAGGAGGGGCACAATGAGCAGTTCTTC. Encoded protein: CASSDKEEGHNEQFF.

The chain combines TRBV5-6 with TRBJ2-4, with D perhaps TRBD1 (6 bases). Germline assignment: CDR1 SGHDT and CDR2 YYEEEE. The CDR3 covers 16 residues. The V and J ends lost 6 bases and 6 bases respectively, with 22 bases between them. CDR3 sequence: CASTNGPDLGGNIQYF. The CDR3 DNA reads as TGTGCCAGCACTAATGGTCCCGACTTAGGGGGAAACATTCAGTACTTC. Full variable domain (missing parts from reference TRBV5-6 and TRBJ2-4): DAGVTQSPTHLIKTRGQQVTLRCSPKSGHDTVSWYQQALGQGPQFIFQYYEEEERQRGNFPDRFSGHQFPNYSSELNVNALLLGDSALYLCASTNGPDLGGNIQYFGAGTRLSVL.

The rearrangement uses TRBV6-2 or TRBV6-3 and TRBJ1-5; 7 bases fit TRBD1. CDR1 is MNHEY, CDR2 SVGEGT, per germline. The ends lost 6 bases at V and 0 bases at J; junction bases unmatched: 5. CDR3 size: 15 residues. CDR3 sequence: CASSKGQFSNQPQHF. CDR3 coding DNA: TGTGCCAGCAGCAAGGGACAGTTTAGCAATCAGCCCCAGCATTTT.

This sequence joins TRBV3-1 and TRBJ2-3; D is unresolved. V lost 4 bases, J lost 6 bases, and 8 bases lay in between. CDR3 length equals 12 residues. Germline lookup yields CDR1 LGHDT and CDR2 YNNKEL (reference sequence). DNA of the CDR3: TGTGCCAGCAGCCCGAATATGGATACGCAGTATTTT. Protein sequence: CASSPNMDTQYF.

The chain has TRBV6-8 and TRBJ2-6; D is possibly TRBD1 (6 bases). V lost 7 bases to trimming and J lost 0 bases, with 13 bases between them. The CDR3 consists of 16 residues. Germline lookup yields CDR1 MNHGY and CDR2 SAAAGT. Written as DNA, the CDR3 is TGTGCCAGCAAAGCAGGGGTTGACTCTGGGGCCAACGTCCTGACTTTC. Amino acid sequence: CASKAGVDSGANVLTF.

V gene TRBV2 combines with J gene TRBJ2-3; D remains unclear. CDR1 is SNHLY and CDR2 is FYNNEI in the germline V gene. The CDR3 covers 13 residues. V lost 0 bases and J 4 bases, leaving 5 bases between the germline ends. In nucleotides, the CDR3 is TGTGCCAGCAGTGAAGCGCGTCCAGATACGCAGTATTTT. Translating gives CASSEARPDTQYF.

This chain links TRBV4-3 with TRBJ2-1; perhaps TRBD2 as D (5 bases). The CDR3 spans 15 residues. Trimming shortened V by 4 bases and J by 8 bases, and 18 bases separated the two germline ends. Germline-derived CDR1 and CDR2 are LGHNA and YSLEER. DNA of the CDR3: TGCGCCAGCAGCCGAGAGCGGAAGGAGGACGATGAGCAGTTCTTC. It codes for CASSRERKEDDEQFF.

A word on this clonotype: A much larger clone lies one base from this, so it may be a read error. The J gene is TRBJ2-3, the V gene TRBV6-4; tentatively, D is TRBD2 (6 bases). Germline loops: CDR1 MRHNA, CDR2 SNTAGT. The germline V and J ends were trimmed by 7 bases and 0 bases, with 8 bases remaining between them. The CDR3 totals 13 residues. The CDR3: CASNGTSTDTQYF. In nucleotides, the CDR3 is TGTGCCAGCAATGGGACTAGCACAGATACGCAGTATTTT.

DNA for the CDR3: TGTGCCAGCAGCTTTGACAGGGGGTCCGACACAGATACGCAGTATTTT. Amino acid sequence: CASSFDRGSDTDTQYF. This sequence joins TRBV11-2 and TRBJ2-3; 9 bases agree with TRBD1. The V and J ends lost 3 bases and 2 bases, in that order; junction bases with no gene match: 6. CDR1 is SGHAT and CDR2 is FQNNGV in the germline V gene. CDR3 length: 16 residues.

V and J are TRBV12-3 or TRBV12-4 and TRBJ2-7; D is possibly TRBD2 (6 bases). The CDR3 loop spans 15 amino acids. The germline V and J ends were trimmed by 3 bases and 5 bases, with 17 bases remaining between them. The CDR3 bases are TGTGCCAGCAGTTTTTGGGGACGGGAGTTGCACGAGCAGTACTTC. This sequence encodes CASSFWGRELHEQYF.

This clonotype came up a few times. J is TRBJ2-2 and V is TRBV19, with D uncertain. The CDR3 sequence is 16 residues long. CDR1 and CDR2 from the germline V gene are LNHDA and SQIVND (reference sequence). The germline V and J ends were trimmed by 0 bases and 2 bases, with 10 bases remaining between them. The CDR3 spells CASSIDPTPNTGELFF. The CDR3 nucleotides are TGTGCCAGTAGTATAGATCCGACACCTAACACCGGGGAGCTGTTTTTT.

The chain uses TRBV15 and TRBJ2-6, with D perhaps TRBD2 (5 bases). This CDR3 spans 15 amino acids. The V end was cut by 6 bases, the J end by 3 bases, with 12 bases between. The germline V gene has CDR1 LNHNV and CDR2 YYDKDF (reference sequence). The chain's CDR3 is CATSSGVFGANVLTF. In DNA, the CDR3 is TGTGCCACCAGTTCCGGGGTCTTTGGGGCCAACGTCCTGACTTTC.